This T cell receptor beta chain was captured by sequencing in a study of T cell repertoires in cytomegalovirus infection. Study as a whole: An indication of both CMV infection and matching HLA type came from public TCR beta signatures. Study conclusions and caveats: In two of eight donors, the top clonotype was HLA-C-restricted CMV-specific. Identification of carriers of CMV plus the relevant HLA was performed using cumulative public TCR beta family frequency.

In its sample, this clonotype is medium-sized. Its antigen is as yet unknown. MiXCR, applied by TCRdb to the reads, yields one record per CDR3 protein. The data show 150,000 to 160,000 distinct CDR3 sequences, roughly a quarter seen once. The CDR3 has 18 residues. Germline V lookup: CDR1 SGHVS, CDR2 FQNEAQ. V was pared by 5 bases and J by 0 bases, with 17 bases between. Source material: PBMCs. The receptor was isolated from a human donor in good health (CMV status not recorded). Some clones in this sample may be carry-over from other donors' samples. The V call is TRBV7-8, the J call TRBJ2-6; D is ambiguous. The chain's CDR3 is CASSPYRVITSGANVLTF. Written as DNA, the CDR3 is TGTGCCAGCAGCCCATACAGAGTAATAACCTCTGGGGCCAACGTCCTGACTTTC.